A selection of T cell receptor beta chains follows, all from one sample in a study of blood T cell repertoires in COVID-19. Method: immunoSEQ multiplex PCR; TCRdb's copy keeps in-frame clones and lacks some. The sample holds about 180,000 clones, approximately 83% seen once. The material sequenced was peripheral blood. The receptors come from a human donor in a cohort sampled during active COVID-19. Both conserved end residues are part of each CDR3. A D gene is named only where the DNA matches it firmly. Rows may omit the clone size; those that give it use once, few, many or a size class.

d_call clone_size j_call v_call cdr3_nt cdr3_aa
. . TRBJ1-3 TRBV19 TGTGCCAGTACCCAGGTCGGAAACACCATATATTTT CASTQVGNTIYF
TRBD1 once TRBJ2-7 TRBV6-5 TGTGCCAGCAGGCGGGCGGGACAGGGGCCCTACGAGCAGTACTTC CASRRAGQGPYEQYF
. few TRBJ2-6 TRBV7-6 TGTGCCAGCAGCTCCCCGGGGGGGGCCAACGTCCTGACTTTC CASSSPGGANVLTF
TRBD1 . TRBJ2-7 TRBV27 TGTGCCAGCAGTCCGAGGGGCTTAAGGACAGGGTCACTCTCCTACGAGCAGTACTTC CASSPRGLRTGSLSYEQYF
TRBD1 few TRBJ2-7 TRBV10-1 TGCGCCAGACGGGACAGGGGCTCGGCGTGGTACGAGCAGTACTTC CARRDRGSAWYEQYF
. once TRBJ1-4 TRBV2 TGTGCCAGCAAGGAGAGTTCAACTAATGAAAAACTGTTTTTT CASKESSTNEKLFF
. . TRBJ2-7 TRBV19 TGTGCCAGTAGAAGGTCGAGAGACACCCACGAGCAGTACTTC CASRRSRDTHEQYF
. . TRBJ2-7 TRBV25-1 TGTGCCAGCAGTGAAGGACAGATCGAGCAGTACTTC CASSEGQIEQYF
TRBD1 . TRBJ1-2 TRBV10-2 TGCGCCAGCATTGAACAGGGGGGATCGTATGGCTACACCTTC CASIEQGGSYGYTF
. . TRBJ1-5 TRBV18 TGTGCCAGCTCACCAAGAACAGACCCTTCGGGCAATCAGCCCCAGCATTTT CASSPRTDPSGNQPQHF
. . TRBJ1-2 TRBV7-2 TGTGCCAGCAGCTTAGTCACAGGAGGGGGCTACACCTTC CASSLVTGGGYTF
. . TRBJ2-7 TRBV14 TGTGCCAGCAGCCAAGATCTACAGGCCCAAGGGCAGTACTTC CASSQDLQAQGQYF
TRBD1 . TRBJ1-1 TRBV5-1 TGCGCCAGCAGCGGGACAGGGGGCACGAACACTGAAGCTTTCTTT CASSGTGGTNTEAFF
. . TRBJ2-7 TRBV6-2/TRBV6-3 TGTGCCAGCAGTTATAACTACGAGCAGTACTTC CASSYNYEQYF
TRBD2 . TRBJ2-5 TRBV11-1 TGTGCCAGCAGCTTCATCTCTAGCGGTTGGCAAGAGACCCAGTACTTC CASSFISSGWQETQYF
. . TRBJ1-5 TRBV7-8 TGTGCCAGCAGCTTAGAGGCCCCTAGGAATCAGCCCCAGCATTTT CASSLEAPRNQPQHF
TRBD2 . TRBJ2-5 TRBV4-1 TGCGCCAGCAGCCAAGATACGGGGGGTGGGGAGGAGACCCAGTACTTC CASSQDTGGGEETQYF
TRBD1 . TRBJ1-2 TRBV4-3 TGCGCCAGCAGCCAAGGACAGGGGGCCTATGGCTACACCTTC CASSQGQGAYGYTF
. . TRBJ2-3 TRBV7-3 TGTGCCAGCAGCACTTCAGGGTACGGAGATACGCAGTATTTT CASSTSGYGDTQYF
. . TRBJ1-6 TRBV6-1 TGTGCCAGCAGTGAACGTCAGGGCTACTCCTATAATTCACCCCTCCACTTT CASSERQGYSYNSPLHF
. . TRBJ2-7 TRBV5-4 TGTGCCAGCAGCTTCGACAGGTCCTCCTACGAGCAGTACTTC CASSFDRSSYEQYF
. . TRBJ1-5 TRBV4-3 TGCGCCAGCAGCCAAGGAGAGAATCAGCCCCAGCATTTT CASSQGENQPQHF
. . TRBJ2-3 TRBV28 TGTGCCAGCAGCCCTTCGACTAGAGCTTACACAGATACGCAGTATTTT CASSPSTRAYTDTQYF
TRBD2 . TRBJ2-6 TRBV4-2 TGTGCCAGCAGCCAAGGGGGAGGGTCAGGGGCCAACGTCCTGACTTTC CASSQGGGSGANVLTF
TRBD2 . TRBJ2-5 TRBV7-2 TGTGCCAGCAGCTTATCAGCGGGGGGTAGGGAGACCCAGTACTTC CASSLSAGGRETQYF
TRBD2 . TRBJ2-5 TRBV4-2 TGTGCCAGCAGCCAAGAGGAGACTAGCGTTGAGACCCAGTACTTC CASSQEETSVETQYF
. . TRBJ1-1 TRBV5-6 TGTGCCAGCAGCTTGGGGCCGGGGGGCGCTGAAGCTTTCTTT CASSLGPGGAEAFF
. . TRBJ1-1 TRBV18 TGTGCCAGCTCACCACAAACAGCGAACACTGAAGCTTTCTTT CASSPQTANTEAFF